Shown below are 29 T cell receptor beta chains from a single sample sequenced in a study of T-cell reconstitution after alpha-beta-depleted transplantation in children. Unique molecular identifiers were used in preparing the TCRbeta library. TCRdb used MiXCR to reprocess the PCR reads, holding one entry per CDR3 protein. The sample includes roughly 670,000 distinct CDR3 sequences, roughly 14% of them seen just once. Sequenced here: PBMCs, sampled before TCRalphabeta/CD19-depleted stem cell transplant. The origin of the receptors is a girl aged 2 to 9 with congenital amegakaryocytic thrombocytopenia, due to receive a stem cell transplant.

This rearrangement joins TRBV7-9 to TRBJ2-7; weak D call: TRBD2 (6 bases). From germline, CDR1 is SEHNR and CDR2 FQNEAQ (reference sequence). The CDR3 extends over 14 amino acids. V was pared by 4 bases and J by 6 bases, with 16 bases between. CDR3 protein: CASSSGGSRVEQYF. CDR3 bases: TGTGCCAGCAGCTCAGGAGGGTCCCGAGTCGAGCAGTACTTC.

The chain uses TRBV5-1 and TRBJ2-7, with 11 bases identical to TRBD1. J was trimmed by 2 bases and V by 4 bases; bases with no gene match: 8. Germline V gene data show CDR1 as SGHRS and CDR2 as YFSETQ. This CDR3 is 16 amino acids long. CDR3 sequence: CASSKGQGVFTYEQYF. Here the CDR3 DNA reads TGCGCCAGCAGCAAGGGACAGGGGGTATTTACCTACGAGCAGTACTTC.

In this sample, this clonotype turned up a few times. The V call is TRBV24-1, the J call TRBJ2-1, with D perhaps matching TRBD1 (6 bases). The CDR3 runs to 13 residues. Germline CDR1 and CDR2: KGHDR and SFDVKD. Trimming shortened V by 9 bases and J by 10 bases, and 18 bases separated the two germline ends. CDR3 DNA: TGTGCCACCGGAGGTGCAGGGGCGCAGGAGCAGTTCTTC. It encodes CATGGAGAQEQFF.

Many counts were recorded for this clonotype. The genes are TRBV20-1 and TRBJ2-7; 8 bases are a match to TRBD2. V shed 6 bases and J 0 bases; nucleotides not matched to a gene: 4. The CDR3 runs 13 residues. Germline CDR1 and CDR2: DFQATT and SNEGSKA (reference sequence). This chain's CDR3 is CSATSGRSYEQYF. The CDR3 region has the DNA TGCAGTGCAACTAGCGGCCGCTCCTACGAGCAGTACTTC.

This clonotype came up many times. The V gene is TRBV28, the J gene TRBJ2-3; D not certain. Germline V gene sequence: CDR1 MDHEN, CDR2 SYDVKM. V was shortened by 6 bases and J by 1 base, with 11 bases between the two germline ends. The CDR3 loop spans 14 amino acids. The CDR3 loop is CASRKAPGTDTQYF. The CDR3 DNA reads as TGTGCCAGCAGAAAAGCCCCGGGCACAGATACGCAGTATTTT.

Many counts were recorded for this clonotype. J is TRBJ1-1 and V is TRBV29-1, with a tentative D call TRBD1 (5 bases). The CDR3 consists of 13 residues. The V gene's germline CDR1 is SQVTM and CDR2 ANQGSEA. V shed 1 base and J shed 5 bases, with 11 bases lying between them. CDR3 DNA sequence: TGCAGCGTTGAAGGCAGGGTGACGACTGAAGCTTTCTTT. The encoded protein is CSVEGRVTTEAFF.

This chain uses TRBV11-1 with TRBJ2-1, with TRBD1 matching over 9 bases. The CDR3 extends over 19 amino acids. Germline V lookup: CDR1 SGHAT, CDR2 FQDESV (reference sequence). V was pared by 5 bases and J by 1 base, with 15 bases of the junction left unmatched. The CDR3 region is CASSTPQGALASSYNEQFF. The CDR3 region has the DNA TGTGCCAGCAGCACACCACAGGGGGCCCTAGCGAGTTCCTACAATGAGCAGTTCTTC.

This clonotype showed up many times. J is TRBJ2-1 and V is TRBV29-1; TRBD2 might be the D (5 bases). The V end lost 3 bases, the J end lost 1 base, and 10 bases lay between the germline ends. This CDR3 is 14 amino acids long. The germline V gene has CDR1 SQVTM and CDR2 ANQGSEA. The CDR3 reads CSVDSGKSYNEQFF. As DNA, the CDR3 is TGCAGCGTTGATTCCGGGAAGTCCTACAATGAGCAGTTCTTC.

This clonotype was recorded many times. The chain uses TRBV12-3 or TRBV12-4 and TRBJ2-7, with unresolved D. The CDR3 runs 15 residues. With 6 bases removed from V and 5 bases from J, the gap between germline ends came to 20 bases. The CDR3 region is CASRPGSLRSDEQYF. The CDR3 region has the DNA TGTGCCAGCAGGCCCGGGTCTCTACGAAGTGACGAGCAGTACTTC.

This clonotype has just a few counts. The chain uses TRBV7-8 and TRBJ2-2; D unclear. V lost 2 bases and J 7 bases, leaving 20 bases between the germline ends. The length of the CDR3 is 17 residues. Looked up from germline, CDR1 is SGHVS and CDR2 is FQNEAQ. The CDR3 loop reads CASSLRLEVAHGGELFF. Written as DNA, the CDR3 is TGTGCCAGCAGCTTACGGTTAGAAGTAGCCCACGGCGGGGAGCTGTTTTTT.

About this clonotype: A single base separates this from a much larger clone, so it may be a read error. The chain recombines TRBV5-1 with TRBJ2-1; TRBD2 is a possible D gene (6 bases). The CDR3 runs to 16 residues. V was cut by 1 base and J by 0 bases, with 11 bases left in between. Germline CDR1 reads SGHRS; CDR2 reads YFSETQ. The CDR3 reads CASSLLSGASYNEQFF. CDR3 sequence (DNA): TGCGCCAGCAGCTTGCTTTCGGGAGCCTCCTACAATGAGCAGTTCTTC.

This clonotype was seen a handful of times. The chain has TRBV3-1 and TRBJ2-7; TRBD2 matches at 9 bases. The CDR3 is 15 residues long. Germline-derived CDR1 and CDR2 are LGHDT and YNNKEL (reference sequence). Unmatched junction bases numbered 9, after V lost 4 bases and J lost 5 bases. DNA for the CDR3: TGTGCCAGCAGCCGATCTAGCGGGGAAATGCACGAGCAGTACTTC. Amino acid sequence: CASSRSSGEMHEQYF.

This clonotype was detected ten times or more. V gene TRBV20-1 combines with J gene TRBJ1-6, with TRBD1 identical over 7 bases. The CDR3 has 13 residues. Germline loops: CDR1 DFQATT, CDR2 SNEGSKA (reference sequence). V was clipped by 3 bases and J by 9 bases; unmatched bases: 5. Written as DNA, the CDR3 is TGCAGTGCTAGCACAGGGGAAGGTTCACCCCTCCACTTT. Translation: CSASTGEGSPLHF.

This clonotype was counted between two and nine times. This rearrangement joins TRBV12-3 or TRBV12-4 to TRBJ1-2; D is unresolved. The V end lost 3 bases, the J end lost 7 bases, and 15 bases lay between the germline ends. The CDR3 contains 14 residues. The CDR3 here is CASSFGNSDGGYTF. CDR3 sequence (DNA): TGTGCCAGCAGTTTTGGAAACTCTGATGGTGGCTACACCTTC.

There are many counts of this clonotype. The V and J genes are TRBV10-3 and TRBJ2-2, with 7 bases lining up with TRBD2. Germline V CDR1 and CDR2: ENHRY, SYGVKD. V lost 6 bases and J lost 2; bases outside the gene matches: 9. The length of the CDR3 is 16 residues. CDR3 sequence reads: CAIREPGLENTGELFF. The CDR3 DNA follows: TGTGCCATCAGGGAGCCCGGACTAGAAAACACCGGGGAGCTGTTTTTT.

This clonotype occurred many times. The J gene is TRBJ2-5, the V gene TRBV4-2; D is possibly TRBD2 (5 bases). This CDR3 comprises 15 residues. V lost 1 base, J lost 0 bases, and 9 bases lay in between. CDR1 and CDR2 from the germline V gene are LGHNA and YNFKEQ. The DNA for the CDR3 is TGTGCCAGCAGCCAAGGCGGGCAGTACCAAGAGACCCAGTACTTC. This codes for CASSQGGQYQETQYF.

The chain links TRBV5-1 to TRBJ2-7; D is undetermined. CDR1 is SGHRS, CDR2 YFSETQ, per germline. CDR3 length: 14 residues. The germline V and J ends were trimmed by 4 bases and 4 bases, with 15 bases remaining between them. In nucleotides, the CDR3 is TGCGCCAGCAGCCTTGGTCAGGCCGAGTACGAGCAGTACTTC. It encodes CASSLGQAEYEQYF.

Many counts were recorded for this clonotype. CDR3 DNA sequence: TGTGCCAGCACCCGGGACACCCAAAGCAATCAGCCCCAGCATTTT. It specifies CASTRDTQSNQPQHF. This sequence joins TRBV7-8 and TRBJ1-5, with D perhaps matching TRBD1 (6 bases). Trimming removed 7 bases from V and 1 base from J, with 14 bases in between. This CDR3 spans 15 amino acids. Looked up from germline, CDR1 is SGHVS and CDR2 is FQNEAQ.

This clonotype was found many times. The DNA of the CDR3 is TGCGCCAGCAGCACACCGCGGGCAGGGAAAAGCTCCTACGAGCAGTACTTC. This translates into CASSTPRAGKSSYEQYF. V usage is TRBV5-1 and J usage is TRBJ2-7, with D perhaps matching TRBD1 or TRBD2 (5 bases each). This CDR3 region has 17 residues. V lost 4 bases and J lost 0, with 20 bases in between. Germline loops: CDR1 SGHRS, CDR2 YFSETQ.

The CDR3 spells CAIRRESRYGYTF. The CDR3 bases are TGTGCCATTCGTCGGGAGTCGCGCTATGGCTACACCTTC. This chain connects TRBV7-9 to TRBJ1-2, with unresolved D. Trimming took off 10 bases at V and 4 bases at J, with 16 bases between the two ends. CDR1 is SEHNR, CDR2 FQNEAQ, per germline (reference sequence). This CDR3 contains 13 residues.

This chain uses TRBV9 with TRBJ2-3; TRBD2 matches at 7 bases. Trimming removed 4 bases from V and 1 base from J; junction bases left unmatched: 9. Germline assignment: CDR1 SGDLS and CDR2 YYNGEE. The CDR3 has 16 residues. Written as DNA, the CDR3 is TGTGCCAGCAGCACCAATGTAGCGGGCCGCACAGATACGCAGTATTTT. This translates into CASSTNVAGRTDTQYF.

Turning to this clonotype: A clone one base away is much larger, so this may be a read error. The chain has TRBV7-8 and TRBJ2-1; D may be TRBD2 (6 bases). Germline lookup yields CDR1 SGHVS and CDR2 FQNEAQ. The CDR3 has 14 amino acids. CDR3 bases: TGTGGCAGCAGCTCAGTGGGGGGCTACAATGAGCAGTTCTTC. Protein product: CGSSSVGGYNEQFF.

This clonotype was seen repeatedly, ten times or more. This chain uses TRBV4-1 with TRBJ2-2; D remains ambiguous. V was cut by 0 bases and J by 0 bases, with 8 bases left in between. The germline gives CDR1 MGHRA, CDR2 YSYEKL. This CDR3 spans 16 amino acids. As DNA, the CDR3 is TGCGCCAGCAGCCAAGACCAACCCTCGAACACCGGGGAGCTGTTTTTT. Residues: CASSQDQPSNTGELFF.

This clonotype was counted ten times or more. The V and J genes are TRBV10-3 and TRBJ2-2, with no clear D. V was trimmed by 2 bases and J by 5 bases, leaving 12 bases between them. Germline-derived CDR1 and CDR2 are ENHRY and SYGVKD. The CDR3 extends over 15 amino acids. For the CDR3, the DNA is TGTGCCATCAGTGAGATGGGGTTACGGACCGGGGAGCTGTTTTTT. Translated: CAISEMGLRTGELFF.

The V call is TRBV12-3 or TRBV12-4, the J call TRBJ2-1, with a weak D call TRBD2 (6 bases). V lost 6 bases, J lost 0 bases, and 15 bases lay in between. The CDR3 has 16 residues. Written as DNA, the CDR3 is TGTGCCAGCAGCCGTAGCGGTGACCTCTCCTACAATGAGCAGTTCTTC. Translation gives CASSRSGDLSYNEQFF.

The table lists this clonotype with a count of one. The chain uses TRBV12-3 or TRBV12-4 and TRBJ2-7, with 8 nucleotides matching TRBD1. The CDR3 has 14 residues. V dropped 6 bases and J dropped 4; count of bases not matched to a gene: 8. CDR3 bases: TGTGCCAGCAGCAAGGGACAGGTTATTTACGAGCAGTACTTC. Translating it yields CASSKGQVIYEQYF.

This sequence joins TRBV12-3 or TRBV12-4 and TRBJ2-1, with 10 bases identical to TRBD2. The CDR3 extends over 18 amino acids. Trimming at V came to 3 bases and at J to 7 bases, leaving 15 bases not matched to a gene. CDR3 sequence reads: CASSFRTSGERTGNEQFF. CDR3 DNA sequence: TGTGCCAGCAGTTTCCGGACTAGCGGCGAAAGGACCGGGAATGAGCAGTTCTTC.

This clonotype was picked up a small number of times. This chain links TRBV18 with TRBJ1-1; tentatively, D is TRBD1 (5 bases). CDR3 size: 16 residues. The germline V gene has CDR1 KGHSH and CDR2 LQKENI. V was cut by 3 bases and J by 7 bases, with 21 bases left in between. The CDR3 region has the DNA TGTGCCAGCTCACCTATACCGGGACGGATCACATATGAAGCTTTCTTT. Protein product: CASSPIPGRITYEAFF.

CDR3 nucleotide sequence: TGCGCCAGCAGCTTGGCGGGTTACAGGGTAAATGAGCAGTTCTTC. It specifies CASSLAGYRVNEQFF. The chain couples TRBV5-1 to TRBJ2-1, with a possible D match to TRBD1 (6 bases). The V gene lost 0 bases and the J gene lost 7 bases, with 14 bases spanning the gap. This CDR3 is built from 15 residues. Per the germline V gene, CDR1 is SGHRS and CDR2 is YFSETQ.